The clone carrying this T cell receptor (beta chain) was found once. The antigen is undetermined. Described time point: week 11, during vaccination. The vaccine gave 300 ug of a 20-mer mutant IDH1 peptide subcutaneously per dose. This specimen belongs to a study of a mutant IDH1 vaccine in newly diagnosed glioma. Assay: immunoSEQ multiplex PCR; the TCRdb copy retains only in-frame clones and omits some. The repertoire has about 64,000 clones, roughly 84% of them found once; the top ten carry around 8.3%. The receptor's source is a woman between 45 and 65 years old with glioma. Material: PBMCs, obtained from a glioma patient whose treatment included an IDH1 peptide vaccine.

The CDR3 sequence is CASAKGNSPLHF. CDR3 nucleotides: TGTGCCAGCGCCAAGGGTAATTCACCCCTCCACTTT. This chain connects TRBV7-9 to TRBJ1-6; no definite D call. Trimming removed 8 bases from V and 6 bases from J, with 8 bases in between. This CDR3 region has 12 residues. Per germline, CDR1 SEHNR and CDR2 FQNEAQ (reference sequence).